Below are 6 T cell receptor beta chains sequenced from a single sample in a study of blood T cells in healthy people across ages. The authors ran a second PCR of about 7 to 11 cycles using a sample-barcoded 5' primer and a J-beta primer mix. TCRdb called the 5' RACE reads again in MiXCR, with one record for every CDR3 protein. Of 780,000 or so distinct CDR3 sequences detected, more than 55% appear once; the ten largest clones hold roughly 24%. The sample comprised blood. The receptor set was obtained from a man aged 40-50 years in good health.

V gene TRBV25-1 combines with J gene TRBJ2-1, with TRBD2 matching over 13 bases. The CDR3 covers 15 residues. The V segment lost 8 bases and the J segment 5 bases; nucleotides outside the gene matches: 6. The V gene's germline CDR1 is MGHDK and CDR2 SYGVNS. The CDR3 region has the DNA TGTGCCAGCGGGGGACTAGCGGGACAGAACAATGAGCAGTTCTTC. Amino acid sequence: CASGGLAGQNNEQFF.

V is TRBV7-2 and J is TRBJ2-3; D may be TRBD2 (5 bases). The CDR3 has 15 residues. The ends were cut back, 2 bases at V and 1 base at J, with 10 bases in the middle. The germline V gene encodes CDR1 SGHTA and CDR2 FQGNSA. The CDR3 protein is CASSLFLAGTDTQYF. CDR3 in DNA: TGTGCCAGCAGCTTATTTCTAGCAGGCACAGATACGCAGTATTTT.

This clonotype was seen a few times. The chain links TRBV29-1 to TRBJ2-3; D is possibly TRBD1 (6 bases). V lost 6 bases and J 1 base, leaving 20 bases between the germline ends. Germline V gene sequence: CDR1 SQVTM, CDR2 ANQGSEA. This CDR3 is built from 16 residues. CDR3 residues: CSVIQGPLTRTDTQYF. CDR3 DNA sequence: TGCAGCGTAATACAGGGCCCCCTGACTCGCACAGATACGCAGTATTTT.

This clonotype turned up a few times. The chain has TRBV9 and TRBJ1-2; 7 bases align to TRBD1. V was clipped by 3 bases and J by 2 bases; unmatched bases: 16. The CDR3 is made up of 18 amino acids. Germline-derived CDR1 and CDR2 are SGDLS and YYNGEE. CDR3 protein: CASSAPQTTGRRNYGYTF. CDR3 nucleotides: TGTGCCAGCAGCGCGCCCCAAACGACAGGGAGAAGGAACTATGGCTACACCTTC.

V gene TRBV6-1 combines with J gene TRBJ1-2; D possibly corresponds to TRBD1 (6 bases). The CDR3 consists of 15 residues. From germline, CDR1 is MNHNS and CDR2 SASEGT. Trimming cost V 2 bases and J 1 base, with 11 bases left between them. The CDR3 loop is CASSESTGINYGYTF. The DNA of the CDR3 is TGTGCCAGCAGTGAAAGCACAGGGATTAACTATGGCTACACCTTC.

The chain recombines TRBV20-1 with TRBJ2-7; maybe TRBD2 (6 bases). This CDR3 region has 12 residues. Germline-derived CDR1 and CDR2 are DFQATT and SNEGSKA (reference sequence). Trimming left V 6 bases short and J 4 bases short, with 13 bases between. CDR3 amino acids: CSATSRGYEQYF. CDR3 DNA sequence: TGCAGTGCAACATCGCGGGGTTACGAGCAGTACTTC.